This TCR beta chain comes out of a study of neurological immune-mediated disorders. The CDR3 contains 15 residues. The germline gives CDR1 SEHNR, CDR2 FQNEAQ (reference sequence). V shed 5 bases and J shed 4 bases, with 18 bases lying between them. Each TCR transcript was tagged with a 10-nucleotide random UMI during 5'RACE. A single run covered 15-18 subjects with over 180 million TCR-beta sequences. TCRdb analysed the 5' RACE reads with MiXCR anew, one entry per CDR3 protein. Of 77,000 or so distinct CDR3 sequences listed, 9.4% are singletons. Broader study findings: The absence of any CDR3 amino acid sequence shared by expanded clones across subjects suggests that repertoires were private in all groups.

With respect to this clonotype: Its specificity is unknown.

V gene TRBV7-9 combines with J gene TRBJ2-7; tentatively, D is TRBD1 (6 bases). This TCR was sampled from a man aged 50-60 years in good health. Input material: PBMCs. The DNA for the CDR3 is TGTGCCAGCAGCCAAACTCAGGGGTTTAGGTACGAGCAGTACTTC. Protein product: CASSQTQGFRYEQYF.